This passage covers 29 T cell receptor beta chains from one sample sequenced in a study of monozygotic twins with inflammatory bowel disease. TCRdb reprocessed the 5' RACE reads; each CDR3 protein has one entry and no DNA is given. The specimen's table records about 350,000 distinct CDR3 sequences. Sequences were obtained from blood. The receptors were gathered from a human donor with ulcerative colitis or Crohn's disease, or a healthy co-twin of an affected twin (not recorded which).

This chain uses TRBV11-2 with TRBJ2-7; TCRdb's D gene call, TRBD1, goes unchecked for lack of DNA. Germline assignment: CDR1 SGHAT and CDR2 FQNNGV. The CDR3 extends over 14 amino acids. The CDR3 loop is CASSVNTGFYEQYF.

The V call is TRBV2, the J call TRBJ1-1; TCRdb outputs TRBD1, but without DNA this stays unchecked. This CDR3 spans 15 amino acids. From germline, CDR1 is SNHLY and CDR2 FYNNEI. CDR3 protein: CASSEAAVTGTEAFF.

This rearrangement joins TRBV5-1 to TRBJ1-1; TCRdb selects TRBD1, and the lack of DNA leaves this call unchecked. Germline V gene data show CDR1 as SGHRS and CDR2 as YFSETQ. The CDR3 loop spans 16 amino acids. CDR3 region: CASRLEGGQADTEAFF.

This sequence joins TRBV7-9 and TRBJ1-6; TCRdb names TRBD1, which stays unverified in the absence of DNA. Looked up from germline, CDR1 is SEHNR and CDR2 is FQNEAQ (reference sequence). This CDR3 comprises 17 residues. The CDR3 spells CAAEPGQGADSNSPLHF.

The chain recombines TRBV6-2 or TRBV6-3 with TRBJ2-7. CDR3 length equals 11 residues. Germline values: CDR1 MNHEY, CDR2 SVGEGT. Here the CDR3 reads CASTDSYEQYF.

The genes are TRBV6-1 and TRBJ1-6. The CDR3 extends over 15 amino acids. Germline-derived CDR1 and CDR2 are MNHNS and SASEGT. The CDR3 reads CASQGLTEPNSPLHF.

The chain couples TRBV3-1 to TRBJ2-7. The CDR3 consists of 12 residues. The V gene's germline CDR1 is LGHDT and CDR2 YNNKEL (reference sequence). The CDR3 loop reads CASSSAVGEQYF.

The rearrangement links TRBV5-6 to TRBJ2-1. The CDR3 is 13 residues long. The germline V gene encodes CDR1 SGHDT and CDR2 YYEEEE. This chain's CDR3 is CASSLASVGEQFF.

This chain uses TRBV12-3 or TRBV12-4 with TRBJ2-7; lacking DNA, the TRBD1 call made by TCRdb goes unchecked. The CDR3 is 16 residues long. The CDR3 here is CASSFRLGVNPYEQYF.

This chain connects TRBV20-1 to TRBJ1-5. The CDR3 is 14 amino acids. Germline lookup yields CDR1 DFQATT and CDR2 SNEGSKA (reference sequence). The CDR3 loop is CSASEGRGNQPQHF.

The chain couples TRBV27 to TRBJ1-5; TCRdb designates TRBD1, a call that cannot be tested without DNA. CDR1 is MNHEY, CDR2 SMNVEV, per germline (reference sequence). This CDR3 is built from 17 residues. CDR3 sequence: CASSQTGQKGWNQPQHF.

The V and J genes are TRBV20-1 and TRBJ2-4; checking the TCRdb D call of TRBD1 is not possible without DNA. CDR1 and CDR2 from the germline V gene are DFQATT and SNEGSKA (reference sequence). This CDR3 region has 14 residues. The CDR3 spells CSARDPLRGNIQYF.

CDR3 in amino acids: CASRDFYGYTF. The chain employs TRBV28 and TRBJ1-2. CDR1 is MDHEN and CDR2 is SYDVKM in the germline V gene. CDR3 size: 11 residues.

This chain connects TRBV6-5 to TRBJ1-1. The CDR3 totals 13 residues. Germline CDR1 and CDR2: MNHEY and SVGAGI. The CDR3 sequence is CASSYRVETEAFF.

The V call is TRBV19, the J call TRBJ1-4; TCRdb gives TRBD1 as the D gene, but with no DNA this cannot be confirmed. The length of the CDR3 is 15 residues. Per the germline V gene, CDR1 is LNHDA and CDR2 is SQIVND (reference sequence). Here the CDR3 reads CASSPPGQGGEKLFF.

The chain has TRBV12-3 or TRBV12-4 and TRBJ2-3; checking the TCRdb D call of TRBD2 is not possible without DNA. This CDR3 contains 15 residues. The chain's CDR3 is CASRALTSGTDTQYF.

The CDR3 reads CASSLDRTAEPMNTEAFF. The chain employs TRBV5-1 and TRBJ1-1. Germline CDR1 is SGHRS and CDR2 is YFSETQ. The CDR3 is made up of 18 amino acids.

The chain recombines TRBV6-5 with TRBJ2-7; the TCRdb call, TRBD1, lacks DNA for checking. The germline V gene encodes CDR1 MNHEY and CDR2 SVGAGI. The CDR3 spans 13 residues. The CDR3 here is CASSPGGPYEQYF.

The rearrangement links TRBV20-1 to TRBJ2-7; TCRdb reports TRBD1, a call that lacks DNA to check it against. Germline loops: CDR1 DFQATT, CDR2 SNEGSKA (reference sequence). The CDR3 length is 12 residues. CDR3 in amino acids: CSATRGGREQYF.

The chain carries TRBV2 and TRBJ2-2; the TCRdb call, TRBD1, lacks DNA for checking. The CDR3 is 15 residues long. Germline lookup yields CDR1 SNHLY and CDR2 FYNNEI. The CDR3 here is CASSRDRVHTGELFF.

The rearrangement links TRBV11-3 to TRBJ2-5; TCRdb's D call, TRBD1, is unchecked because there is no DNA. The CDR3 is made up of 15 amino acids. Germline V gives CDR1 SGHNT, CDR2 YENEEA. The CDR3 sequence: CASSLVSGAEETQYF.

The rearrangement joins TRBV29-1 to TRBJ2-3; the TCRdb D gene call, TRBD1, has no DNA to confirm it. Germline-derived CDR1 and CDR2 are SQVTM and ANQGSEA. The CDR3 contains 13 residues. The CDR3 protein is CSVARQGSDTQYF.

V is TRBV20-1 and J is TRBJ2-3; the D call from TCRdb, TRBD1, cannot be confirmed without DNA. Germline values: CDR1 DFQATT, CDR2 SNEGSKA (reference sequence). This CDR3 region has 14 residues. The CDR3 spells CSAVDRGSTDTQYF.

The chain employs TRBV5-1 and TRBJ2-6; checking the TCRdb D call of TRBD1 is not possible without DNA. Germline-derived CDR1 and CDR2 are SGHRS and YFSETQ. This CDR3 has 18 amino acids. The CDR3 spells CASKDPRVERPGANVLTF. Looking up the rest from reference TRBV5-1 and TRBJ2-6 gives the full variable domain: KAGVTQTPRYLIKTRGQQVTLSCSPISGHRSVSWYQQTPGQGLQFLFEYFSETQRNKGNFPGRFSGRQFSNSRSEMNVSTLELGDSALYLCASKDPRVERPGANVLTFGAGSRLTVL.

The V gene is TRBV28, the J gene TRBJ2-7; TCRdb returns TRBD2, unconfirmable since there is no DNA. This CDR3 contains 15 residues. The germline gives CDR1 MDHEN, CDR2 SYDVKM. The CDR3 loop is CASSFRAGAIYEQYF.

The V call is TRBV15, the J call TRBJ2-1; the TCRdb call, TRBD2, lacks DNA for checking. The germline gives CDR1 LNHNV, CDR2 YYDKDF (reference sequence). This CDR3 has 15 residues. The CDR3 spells CATSNFLVDYNEQFF.

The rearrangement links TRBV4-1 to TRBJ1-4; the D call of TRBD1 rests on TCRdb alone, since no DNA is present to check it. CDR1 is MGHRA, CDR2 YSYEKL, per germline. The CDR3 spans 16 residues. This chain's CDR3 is CASSQSPGPTSEKLFF.

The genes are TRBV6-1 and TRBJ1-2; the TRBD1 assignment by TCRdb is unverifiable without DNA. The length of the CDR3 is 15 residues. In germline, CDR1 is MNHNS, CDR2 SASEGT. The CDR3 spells CASLETPGRSNGYTF.

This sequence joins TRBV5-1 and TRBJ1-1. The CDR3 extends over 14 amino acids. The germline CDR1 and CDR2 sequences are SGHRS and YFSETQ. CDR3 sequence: CASSVPQANTEAFF. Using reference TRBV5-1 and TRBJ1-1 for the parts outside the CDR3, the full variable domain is KAGVTQTPRYLIKTRGQQVTLSCSPISGHRSVSWYQQTPGQGLQFLFEYFSETQRNKGNFPGRFSGRQFSNSRSEMNVSTLELGDSALYLCASSVPQANTEAFFGQGTRLTVV.